This paragraph reports one T cell receptor beta chain. Antigen: not known. The CDR3 length is 15 residues. The germline gives CDR1 SGHVS, CDR2 FNYEAQ. V lost 1 base to trimming and J lost 6 bases; unmatched junction nucleotides: 6. Generated by immunoSEQ multiplex PCR, the TCRdb table keeps only in-frame clones and is missing some. The repertoire holds more than 150,000 clones, with approximately 89% as singletons. This specimen belongs to a study of T cell responses to AZD1222 COVID-19 vaccine. In the study overall: Pooled samples include second doses given at about 4 or 12 weeks. Study-level results: Repertoire sampling happened only post peak T cell response. Most donors were white British and more were female, and clonal diversity was possibly underestimated. Unmutated variant regions are reportedly targeted by nearly half of spike-specific TCRs.

The chain employs TRBV7-6 and TRBJ1-5, with TRBD1 matching over 7 bases. Specimen: peripheral blood, collected on day 0 of AZD1222 vaccination. The receptor comes from an adult in good health. The CDR3 sequence is CASSLVAGGAQPQHF. In DNA, the CDR3 is TGTGCCAGCAGCTTAGTGGCAGGGGGAGCTCAGCCCCAGCATTTT.